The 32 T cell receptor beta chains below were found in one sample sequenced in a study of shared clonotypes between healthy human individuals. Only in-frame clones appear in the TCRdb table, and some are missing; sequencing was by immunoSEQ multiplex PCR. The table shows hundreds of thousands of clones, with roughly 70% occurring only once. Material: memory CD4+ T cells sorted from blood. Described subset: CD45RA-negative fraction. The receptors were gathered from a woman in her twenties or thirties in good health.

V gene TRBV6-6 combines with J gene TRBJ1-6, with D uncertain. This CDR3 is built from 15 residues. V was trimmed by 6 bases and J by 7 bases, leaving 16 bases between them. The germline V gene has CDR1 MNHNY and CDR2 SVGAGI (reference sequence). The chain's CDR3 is CASSPRPGGNSPLHF. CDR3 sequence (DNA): TGTGCCAGCAGCCCCCGGCCAGGAGGGAATTCACCCCTCCACTTT.

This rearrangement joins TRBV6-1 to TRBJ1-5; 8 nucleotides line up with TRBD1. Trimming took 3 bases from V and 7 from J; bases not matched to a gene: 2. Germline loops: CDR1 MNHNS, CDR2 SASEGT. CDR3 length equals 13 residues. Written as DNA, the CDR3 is TGTGCCAGCAGTGACCGACAGGGGCAGCCCCAGCATTTT. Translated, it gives CASSDRQGQPQHF.

CDR3 DNA: TGTGCCAGCAGTGGGACAGTCAAAGAGACCCAGTACTTC. Translated: CASSGTVKETQYF. The chain couples TRBV6-5 to TRBJ2-5; TRBD1 matches 7 bases. CDR3 length: 13 amino acids. Germline lookup yields CDR1 MNHEY and CDR2 SVGAGI. The ends lost 5 bases at V and 3 bases at J; junction bases unmatched: 3.

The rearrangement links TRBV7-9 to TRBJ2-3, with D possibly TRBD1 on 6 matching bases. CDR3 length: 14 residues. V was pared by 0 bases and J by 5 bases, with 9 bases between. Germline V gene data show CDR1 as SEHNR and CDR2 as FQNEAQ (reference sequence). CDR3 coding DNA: TGTGCCAGCAGCTTAGCCCCAGGGGAAGATACGCAGTATTTT. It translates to CASSLAPGEDTQYF.

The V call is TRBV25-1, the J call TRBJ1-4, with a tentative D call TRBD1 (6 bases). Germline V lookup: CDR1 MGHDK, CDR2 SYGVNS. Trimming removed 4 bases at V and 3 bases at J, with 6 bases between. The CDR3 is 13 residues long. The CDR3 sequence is CASSGGPNEKLFF. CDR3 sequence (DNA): TGTGCCAGCAGTGGGGGGCCTAATGAAAAACTGTTTTTT.

Written as DNA, the CDR3 is TGTGCCTGGACCTTAGGCGGGAGGCAAGAGACCCAGTACTTC. Amino acids: CAWTLGGRQETQYF. This chain uses TRBV30 with TRBJ2-5; 8 nucleotides line up with TRBD2. After removal of 4 bases from V and 2 bases from J, the junction contained 6 bases not matched to a gene. This CDR3 is 14 amino acids long. The germline V gene encodes CDR1 GTSNPN and CDR2 SVGIG (reference sequence).

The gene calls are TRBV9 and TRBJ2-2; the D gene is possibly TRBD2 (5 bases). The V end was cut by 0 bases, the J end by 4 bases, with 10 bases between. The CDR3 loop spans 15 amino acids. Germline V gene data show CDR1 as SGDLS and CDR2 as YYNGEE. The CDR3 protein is CASSVDERPTGELFF. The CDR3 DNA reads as TGTGCCAGCAGCGTAGACGAGCGGCCCACCGGGGAGCTGTTTTTT.

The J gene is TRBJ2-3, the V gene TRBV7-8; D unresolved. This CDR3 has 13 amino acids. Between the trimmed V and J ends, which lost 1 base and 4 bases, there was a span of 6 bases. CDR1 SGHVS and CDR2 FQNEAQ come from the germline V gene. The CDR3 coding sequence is TGTGCCAGCAGCTTAGGCGCGGCAGATACGCAGTATTTT. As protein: CASSLGAADTQYF.

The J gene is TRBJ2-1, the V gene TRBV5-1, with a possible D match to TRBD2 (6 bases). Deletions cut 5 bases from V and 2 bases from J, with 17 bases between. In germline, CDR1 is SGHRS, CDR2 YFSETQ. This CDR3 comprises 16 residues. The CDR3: CASSPQEGSPYNEQFF. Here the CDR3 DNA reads TGCGCCAGCAGTCCTCAGGAGGGTAGCCCCTACAATGAGCAGTTCTTC.

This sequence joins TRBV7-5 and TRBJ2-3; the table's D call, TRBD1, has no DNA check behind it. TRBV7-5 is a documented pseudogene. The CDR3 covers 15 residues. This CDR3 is CVRSLRQGPTDTQYF. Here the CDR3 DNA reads TGTGTCAGAAGTTTAAGACAGGGGCCCACAGATACGCAGTATTTT.

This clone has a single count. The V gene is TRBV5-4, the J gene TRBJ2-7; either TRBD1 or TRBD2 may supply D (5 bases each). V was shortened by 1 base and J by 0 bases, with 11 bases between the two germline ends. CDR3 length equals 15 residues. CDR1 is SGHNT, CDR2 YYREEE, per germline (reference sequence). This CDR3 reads CASSLYGASSYEQYF. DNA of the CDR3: TGTGCCAGCAGCTTGTACGGGGCCAGCTCCTACGAGCAGTACTTC. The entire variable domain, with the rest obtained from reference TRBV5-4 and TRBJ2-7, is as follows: ETGVTQSPTHLIKTRGQQVTLRCSSQSGHNTVSWYQQALGQGPQFIFQYYREEENGRGNFPPRFSGLQFPNYSSELNVNALELDDSALYLCASSLYGASSYEQYFGPGTRLTVT.

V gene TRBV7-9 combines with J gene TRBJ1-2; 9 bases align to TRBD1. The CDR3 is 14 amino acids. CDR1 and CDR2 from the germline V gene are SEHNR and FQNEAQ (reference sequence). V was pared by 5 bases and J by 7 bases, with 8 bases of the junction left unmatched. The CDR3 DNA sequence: TGTGCCAGCAGCGAAAGGGGGACAGGGTCTGGCTACACCTTC. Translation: CASSERGTGSGYTF.

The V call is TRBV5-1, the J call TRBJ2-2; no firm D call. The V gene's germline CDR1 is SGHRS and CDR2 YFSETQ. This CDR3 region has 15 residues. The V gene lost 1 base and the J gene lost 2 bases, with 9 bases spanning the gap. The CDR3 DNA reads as TGCGCCAGCAGCTTGCCTGTAGCAAACACCGGGGAGCTGTTTTTT. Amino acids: CASSLPVANTGELFF. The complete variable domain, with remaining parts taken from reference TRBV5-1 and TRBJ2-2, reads KAGVTQTPRYLIKTRGQQVTLSCSPISGHRSVSWYQQTPGQGLQFLFEYFSETQRNKGNFPGRFSGRQFSNSRSEMNVSTLELGDSALYLCASSLPVANTGELFFGEGSRLTVL.

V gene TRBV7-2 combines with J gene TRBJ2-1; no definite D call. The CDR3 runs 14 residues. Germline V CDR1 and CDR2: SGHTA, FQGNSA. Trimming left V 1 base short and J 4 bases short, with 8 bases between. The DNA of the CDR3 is TGTGCCAGCAGCTTAGATCACGGATACAATGAGCAGTTCTTC. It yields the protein CASSLDHGYNEQFF.

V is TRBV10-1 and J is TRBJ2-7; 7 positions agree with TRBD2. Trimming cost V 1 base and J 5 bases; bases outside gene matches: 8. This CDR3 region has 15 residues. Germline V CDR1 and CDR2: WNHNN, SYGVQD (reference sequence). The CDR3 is CASSELGGRSNEQYF. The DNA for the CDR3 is TGCGCCAGCAGTGAGTTGGGCGGGAGAAGTAACGAGCAGTACTTC.

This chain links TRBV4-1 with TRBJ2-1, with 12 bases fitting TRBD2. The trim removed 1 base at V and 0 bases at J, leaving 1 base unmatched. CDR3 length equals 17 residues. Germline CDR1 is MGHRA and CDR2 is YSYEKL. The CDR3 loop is CASSQASGGGSYNEQFF. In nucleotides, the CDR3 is TGCGCCAGCAGCCAAGCTAGCGGGGGGGGCTCCTACAATGAGCAGTTCTTC.

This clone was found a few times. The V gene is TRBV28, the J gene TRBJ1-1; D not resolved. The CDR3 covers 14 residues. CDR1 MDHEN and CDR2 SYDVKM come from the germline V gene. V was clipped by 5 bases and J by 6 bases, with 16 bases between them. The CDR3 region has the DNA TGTGCCAGCAGTACCCCCGGAGGGAATGCTGAAGCTTTCTTT. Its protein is CASSTPGGNAEAFF.

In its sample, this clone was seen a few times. The CDR3 nucleotides are TGTGCCAGCAGCCCCTCTGGTAGCGTAGAAGAGACCCAGTACTTC. It encodes CASSPSGSVEETQYF. V is TRBV28 and J is TRBJ2-5; possible D gene TRBD2, 5 bases. The CDR3 length is 15 residues. CDR1 and CDR2 (germline): MDHEN, SYDVKM. V dropped 6 bases and J dropped 3 bases, with 17 bases sitting between them.

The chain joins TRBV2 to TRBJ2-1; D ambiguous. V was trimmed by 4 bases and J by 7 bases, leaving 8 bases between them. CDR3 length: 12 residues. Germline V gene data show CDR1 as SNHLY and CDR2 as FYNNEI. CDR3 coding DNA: TGTGCCAGCAGTGTAAGTGAAAATGAGCAGTTCTTC. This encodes CASSVSENEQFF.

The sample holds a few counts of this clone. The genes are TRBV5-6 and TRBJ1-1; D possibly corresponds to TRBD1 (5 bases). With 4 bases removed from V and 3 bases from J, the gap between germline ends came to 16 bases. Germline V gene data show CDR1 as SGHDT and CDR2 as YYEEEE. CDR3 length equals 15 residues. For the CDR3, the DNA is TGTGCCAGCAGCCTGGGGGGGTTTCGGTACACTGAAGCTTTCTTT. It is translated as CASSLGGFRYTEAFF.

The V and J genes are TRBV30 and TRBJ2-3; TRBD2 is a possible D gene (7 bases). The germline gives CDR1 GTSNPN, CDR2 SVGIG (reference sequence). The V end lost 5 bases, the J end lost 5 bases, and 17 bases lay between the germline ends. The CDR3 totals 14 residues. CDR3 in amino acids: CAWDGGGSVDTQYF. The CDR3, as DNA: TGTGCCTGGGATGGGGGCGGGAGCGTAGATACGCAGTATTTT.

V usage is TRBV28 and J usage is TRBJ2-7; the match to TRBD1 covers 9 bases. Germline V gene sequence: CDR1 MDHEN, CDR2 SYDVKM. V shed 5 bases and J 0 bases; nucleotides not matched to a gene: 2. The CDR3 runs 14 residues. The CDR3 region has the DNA TGTGCCAGCAGTCCGACAGGGGGCTCCTACGAGCAGTACTTC. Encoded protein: CASSPTGGSYEQYF.

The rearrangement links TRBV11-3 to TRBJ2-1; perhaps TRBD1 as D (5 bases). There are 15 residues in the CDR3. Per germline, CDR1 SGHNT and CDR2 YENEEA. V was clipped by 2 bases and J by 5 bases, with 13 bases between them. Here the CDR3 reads CASSLRTTIDNEQFF. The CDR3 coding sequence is TGTGCCAGCAGCTTAAGGACAACTATCGACAATGAGCAGTTCTTC.

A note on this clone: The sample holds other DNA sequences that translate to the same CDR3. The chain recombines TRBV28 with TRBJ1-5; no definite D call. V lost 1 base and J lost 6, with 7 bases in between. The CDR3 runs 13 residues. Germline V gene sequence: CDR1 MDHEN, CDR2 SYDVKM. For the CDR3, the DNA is TGTGCCAGCAGTTTATCGGGCGGTCAGCCCCAGCATTTT. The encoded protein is CASSLSGGQPQHF.

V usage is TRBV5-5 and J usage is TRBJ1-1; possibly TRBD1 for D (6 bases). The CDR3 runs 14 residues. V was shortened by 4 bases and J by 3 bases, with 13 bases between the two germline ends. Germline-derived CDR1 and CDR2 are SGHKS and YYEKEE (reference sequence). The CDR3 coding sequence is TGTGCCAGCAGCCGGGGGCAGGGCTACACTGAAGCTTTCTTT. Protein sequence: CASSRGQGYTEAFF.

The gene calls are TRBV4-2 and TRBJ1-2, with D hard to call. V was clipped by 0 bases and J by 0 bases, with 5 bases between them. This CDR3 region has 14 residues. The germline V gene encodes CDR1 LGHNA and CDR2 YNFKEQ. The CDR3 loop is CASSQDNTNYGYTF. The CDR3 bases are TGTGCCAGCAGCCAAGATAACACTAACTATGGCTACACCTTC.

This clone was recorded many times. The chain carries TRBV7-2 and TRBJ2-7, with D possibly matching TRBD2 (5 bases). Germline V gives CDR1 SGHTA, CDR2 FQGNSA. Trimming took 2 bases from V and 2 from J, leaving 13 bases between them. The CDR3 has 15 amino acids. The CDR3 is CASSLFRTDPYEQYF. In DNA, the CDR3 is TGTGCCAGCAGCTTATTTCGGACTGACCCCTACGAGCAGTACTTC. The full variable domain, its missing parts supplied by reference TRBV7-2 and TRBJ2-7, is GAGVSQSPSNKVTEKGKDVELRCDPISGHTALYWYRQSLGQGLEFLIYFQGNSAPDKSGLPSDRFSAERTGGSVSTLTIQRTQQEDSAVYLCASSLFRTDPYEQYFGPGTRLTVT.

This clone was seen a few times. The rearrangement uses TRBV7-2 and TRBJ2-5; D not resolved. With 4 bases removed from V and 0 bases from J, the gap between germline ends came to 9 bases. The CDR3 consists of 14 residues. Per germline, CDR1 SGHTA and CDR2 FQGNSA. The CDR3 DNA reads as TGTGCCAGCAGCTCCCCCGGGTACCAAGAGACCCAGTACTTC. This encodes CASSSPGYQETQYF.

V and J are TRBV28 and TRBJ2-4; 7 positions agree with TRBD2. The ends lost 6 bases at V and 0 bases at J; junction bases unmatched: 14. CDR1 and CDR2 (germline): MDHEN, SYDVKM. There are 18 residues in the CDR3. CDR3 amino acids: CASRPTLGREAAKNIQYF. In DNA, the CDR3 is TGTGCCAGCAGACCTACCCTGGGGAGGGAAGCAGCCAAAAACATTCAGTACTTC.

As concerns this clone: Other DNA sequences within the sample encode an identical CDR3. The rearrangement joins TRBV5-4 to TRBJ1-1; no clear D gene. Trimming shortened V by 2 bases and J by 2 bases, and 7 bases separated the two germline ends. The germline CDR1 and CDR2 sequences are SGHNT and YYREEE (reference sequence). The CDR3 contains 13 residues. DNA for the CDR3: TGTGCCAGCAGCTTAGATAGAAACACTGAAGCTTTCTTT. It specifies CASSLDRNTEAFF.

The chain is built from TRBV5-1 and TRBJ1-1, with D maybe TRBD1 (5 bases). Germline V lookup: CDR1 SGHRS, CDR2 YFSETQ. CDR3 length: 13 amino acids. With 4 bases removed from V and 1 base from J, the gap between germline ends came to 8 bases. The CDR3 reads CASSGGGNTEAFF. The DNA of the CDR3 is TGCGCCAGCAGCGGCGGGGGGAACACTGAAGCTTTCTTT.

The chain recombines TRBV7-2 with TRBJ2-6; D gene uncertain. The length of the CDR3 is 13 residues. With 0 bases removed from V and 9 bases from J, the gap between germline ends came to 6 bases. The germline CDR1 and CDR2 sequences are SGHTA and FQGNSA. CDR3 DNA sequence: TGTGCCAGCAGCTTAGCACAACTCAACGTCCTGACTTTC. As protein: CASSLAQLNVLTF.